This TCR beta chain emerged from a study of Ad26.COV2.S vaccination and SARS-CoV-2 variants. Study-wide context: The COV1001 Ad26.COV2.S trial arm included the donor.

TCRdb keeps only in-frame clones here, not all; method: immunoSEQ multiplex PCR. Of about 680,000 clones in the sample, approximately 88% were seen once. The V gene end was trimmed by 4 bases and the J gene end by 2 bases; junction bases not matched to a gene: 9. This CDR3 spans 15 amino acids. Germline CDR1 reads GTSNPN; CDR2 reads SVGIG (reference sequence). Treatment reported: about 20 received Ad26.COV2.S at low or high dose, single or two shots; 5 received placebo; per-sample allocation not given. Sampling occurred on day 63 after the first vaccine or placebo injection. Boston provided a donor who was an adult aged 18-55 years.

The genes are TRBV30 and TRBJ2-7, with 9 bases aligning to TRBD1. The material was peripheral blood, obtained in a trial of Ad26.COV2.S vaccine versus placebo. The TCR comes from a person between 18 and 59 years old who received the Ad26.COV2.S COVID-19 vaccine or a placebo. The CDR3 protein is CAWTQRGTGPYEQYF. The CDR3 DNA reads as TGTGCCTGGACCCAAAGAGGGACAGGGCCCTACGAGCAGTACTTC.